The rows below give T cell receptor beta chains drawn from one sample of a study of cytomegalovirus exposure and HLA in healthy donors. Using immunoSEQ multiplex PCR, the repertoire was profiled, and TCRdb retains in-frame clones only, with some absent. The table shows about 140,000 clones, with 70% to 85% occurring only once. The material sequenced was PBMCs. The receptors shown here come from a woman aged 40-49 years in good health and CMV-seronegative. The CDR3 runs from the conserved cysteine through the conserved F or W. D genes are given only for firm matches. Size tells how often a clone was seen (once, few, many) or the class of an expanded clone, and some rows leave it out.

j_gene: TRBJ2-5
abundance: few
d_gene: TRBD1
v_gene: TRBV28
CDR3aa: CASSSHSVRDSRGETQYF
CDR3nt: TGTGCCAGCAGTTCCCACTCGGTACGGGACAGCCGCGGTGAGACCCAGTACTTC

j_gene: TRBJ1-2
abundance: -
d_gene: TRBD1
v_gene: TRBV28
CDR3aa: CASSLSGTGEEDGYTF
CDR3nt: TGTGCCAGCAGTTTGTCCGGGACAGGGGAGGAAGATGGCTACACCTTC

j_gene: TRBJ2-2
abundance: -
d_gene: TRBD1
v_gene: TRBV7-2
CDR3aa: CASSRGGTGPTGELFF
CDR3nt: TGTGCCAGCAGCCGGGGCGGGACAGGCCCCACCGGGGAGCTGTTTTTT

j_gene: TRBJ1-1
abundance: -
d_gene: -
v_gene: TRBV11-3
CDR3aa: CASSVERGTEAFF
CDR3nt: TGTGCCAGCAGCGTAGAAAGAGGTACTGAAGCTTTCTTT

j_gene: TRBJ2-7
abundance: -
d_gene: -
v_gene: TRBV6-1
CDR3aa: CASSDWGQGEQYF
CDR3nt: TGTGCCAGCAGTGACTGGGGGCAGGGCGAGCAGTACTTC

j_gene: TRBJ2-7
abundance: -
d_gene: TRBD2
v_gene: TRBV4-3
CDR3aa: CASSQGTSGTYEQYF
CDR3nt: TGCGCCAGCAGCCAAGGAACTAGCGGGACCTACGAGCAGTACTTC

j_gene: TRBJ2-2
abundance: -
d_gene: -
v_gene: TRBV5-4
CDR3aa: CASSLMFLGGTGELFF
CDR3nt: TGTGCCAGCAGCTTGATGTTTTTGGGGGGCACCGGGGAGCTGTTTTTT

j_gene: TRBJ1-1
abundance: -
d_gene: -
v_gene: TRBV19
CDR3aa: CASSTQGNTEAFF
CDR3nt: TGTGCCAGTAGTACACAGGGTAACACTGAAGCTTTCTTT

j_gene: TRBJ2-5
abundance: -
d_gene: -
v_gene: TRBV7-7
CDR3aa: CASSIPGLAQYF
CDR3nt: TGTGCCAGCAGTATTCCGGGGTTGGCCCAGTACTTC

j_gene: TRBJ2-7
abundance: -
d_gene: -
v_gene: TRBV5-6
CDR3aa: CASSFRDIIYEQYF
CDR3nt: TGTGCCAGCAGCTTCCGGGACATAATCTACGAGCAGTACTTC